The 28 T cell receptor beta chains reported below all come from one sample, sequenced in a study of T cells in women clearing cervical HPV infection. Sequencing used immunoSEQ multiplex PCR; TCRdb keeps in-frame clones, though not all of them. Its listing shows 30,000 to 45,000 clones. Sequenced sample: blood buffy coat. These receptors were obtained from a woman between 18 and 70 years old with a cervical HPV16 infection that either progressed to CIN3+ or cleared (not recorded which).

Details on this clone: The CDR3 goes on 3 residues after the read ends, and that part is filled in from the germline J gene. The J gene is TRBJ2-7, the V gene TRBV5-1, with 10 bases lining up with TRBD2. Germline V gives CDR1 SGHRS, CDR2 YFSETQ. The CDR3 is made up of 14 amino acids. V lost 4 bases to trimming and J lost 4 bases; unmatched junction nucleotides: 5. Partial CDR3 DNA: TGCGCCAGCAGCGACACTAGCGGGGAGTACGAG. It translates to CASSDTSGEYE. The full CDR3 protein is CASSDTSGEYEQYF.

Points on this clone: The sequence runs out 3 residues before the end of the CDR3; the remainder is reconstructed from the germline J gene. This sequence joins TRBV10-2 and TRBJ2-3, with D possibly matching TRBD2 (7 bases). Trimming removed 10 bases from V and 3 bases from J, with 29 bases in between. This CDR3 comprises 18 residues. The germline V gene has CDR1 WSHSY and CDR2 SAAADI. The CDR3 region is CATRRRTRGGEVTDTQYF. The sequenced part of the CDR3 DNA is TGCGCCACTCGTAGGAGGACTAGAGGGGGGGAGGTGACAGATACG.

In regard to this clone: The read stops 3 residues short of the end of the CDR3; the missing end is completed from the germline J gene. This rearrangement joins TRBV5-4 to TRBJ1-2; perhaps TRBD1 as D (5 bases). The germline gives CDR1 SGHNT, CDR2 YYREEE (reference sequence). The CDR3 covers 13 residues. The V end was cut by 2 bases, the J end by 4 bases, with 9 bases between. CDR3 sequence reads: CASSLSGIYGYTF. CDR3 DNA (partial): TGTGCCAGCAGCTTATCAGGGATCTATGGC.

As concerns this clone: The read stops 3 residues short of the end of the CDR3; the missing end is completed from the germline J gene. V gene TRBV20-1 combines with J gene TRBJ2-2, with no clear D. The V gene lost 2 bases and the J gene lost 4 bases, with 8 bases spanning the gap. Germline V lookup: CDR1 DFQATT, CDR2 SNEGSKA (reference sequence). The CDR3 is 13 amino acids. The CDR3: CSARQALTGELFF. The CDR3 bases that were read are TGCAGTGCTAGACAAGCGCTCACCGGGGAG.

To note about this clone: The read ends 3 residues before the CDR3 terminus; that terminus is restored from the germline J gene. The genes are TRBV27 and TRBJ2-7, with TRBD1 matching over 8 bases. The CDR3 consists of 15 residues. The V and J ends lost 2 bases and 0 bases, in that order; junction bases with no gene match: 3. The germline CDR1 and CDR2 sequences are MNHEY and SMNVEV (reference sequence). Here the CDR3 reads CASSLVGQVSYEQYF. The part of the CDR3 DNA that was read is TGTGCCAGCAGTTTAGTGGGACAGGTCTCCTACGAG.

As regards this clone: The read ends 3 residues early relative to the CDR3; the germline J gene fills the gap. The V and J genes are TRBV2 and TRBJ2-3; 7 positions agree with TRBD2. The CDR3 contains 15 residues. Looked up from germline, CDR1 is SNHLY and CDR2 is FYNNEI. The V gene end was trimmed by 2 bases and the J gene end by 1 base; junction bases not matched to a gene: 3. The sequenced part of the CDR3 DNA is TGTGCCAGCAGTGAATGGGCGGGGGGCACAGATACG. It codes for CASSEWAGGTDT. The full-length CDR3 reads as CASSEWAGGTDTQYF.

Regarding this clone: The CDR3 extends 3 residues past the end of the read, so its final part is completed from the germline J gene. The V gene is TRBV20-1, the J gene TRBJ2-1, with 11 bases aligning to TRBD2. Germline assignment: CDR1 DFQATT and CDR2 SNEGSKA (reference sequence). The V gene end was trimmed by 3 bases and the J gene end by 2 bases; junction bases not matched to a gene: 6. This CDR3 has 16 amino acids. The covered CDR3 bases are TGCAGTGCTAGGAACTTAGCGGGAGGGCCCTACAATGAG. This sequence encodes CSARNLAGGPYNE. The full CDR3 protein reads CSARNLAGGPYNEQFF.

On this clone itself: The CDR3 end is not reached by the read, which stops 3 residues before it; the germline J gene fills it in. The rearrangement uses TRBV27 and TRBJ1-1; 9 positions agree with TRBD1. Trimming cost V 4 bases and J 4 bases; bases outside gene matches: 1. The CDR3 length is 13 residues. The V gene's germline CDR1 is MNHEY and CDR2 SMNVEV (reference sequence). Incomplete CDR3 DNA: TGTGCCAGCAGTTCGACAGGGGGCACTGAA. Protein sequence: CASSSTGGTE. The complete CDR3 reads CASSSTGGTEAFF.

Incomplete CDR3 DNA: TGCAGTGCCCAACCTCTAGCGGGTGCCTACAATGAG. This translates into CSAQPLAGAYNE. The entire CDR3 protein reads CSAQPLAGAYNEQFF. The chain recombines TRBV20-1 with TRBJ2-1; 8 nucleotides line up with TRBD2. The read finishes 3 residues shy of the CDR3 end, and the germline J gene is used to complete it. CDR1 is DFQATT and CDR2 is SNEGSKA in the germline V gene (reference sequence). V trimming: 6 bases; J trimming: 2 bases; junction bases outside the gene matches: 9. The CDR3 loop spans 15 amino acids.

As for this clone: The read ends 3 residues shy of where the CDR3 ends; the end is completed using the germline J gene. V and J are TRBV12-3 or TRBV12-4 and TRBJ2-2; D gene unclear. V lost 6 bases to trimming and J lost 1 base, with 18 bases between them. The CDR3 has 17 amino acids. The CDR3 bases that were read are TGTGCCAGCAGCCAGTACAGACCCTCTTTGAACACCGGGGAG. This gives the protein CASSQYRPSLNTGE. The whole CDR3 is CASSQYRPSLNTGELFF.

Regarding this clone: The read ends 3 residues before the CDR3 terminus; that terminus is restored from the germline J gene. This chain uses TRBV2 with TRBJ2-3; D is ambiguous. Trimming cost V 4 bases and J 2 bases, with 7 bases left between them. Germline loops: CDR1 SNHLY, CDR2 FYNNEI. CDR3 length equals 13 residues. The sequenced part of the CDR3 DNA is TGTGCCAGCAGTGTTGGCAACACAGATACG. Residues: CASSVGNTDT. The full CDR3 protein reads CASSVGNTDTQYF.

About this clone itself: The CDR3 extends 3 residues past the end of the read, so its final part is completed from the germline J gene. V is TRBV19 and J is TRBJ2-1; TRBD1 aligns across 9 bases. CDR1 LNHDA and CDR2 SQIVND come from the germline V gene (reference sequence). J gave up 3 bases and V 5 bases, and 8 bases lay outside the gene matches. The CDR3 consists of 16 residues. This CDR3 is CASSSRPGQGYNEQFF. The CDR3 bases that were read are TGTGCCAGTAGTTCTCGACCGGGACAGGGCTACAATGAG. The variable domain in full, completed from reference TRBV19 and TRBJ2-1, reads DGGITQSPKYLFRKEGQNVTLSCEQNLNHDAMYWYRQDPGQGLRLIYYSQIVNDFQKGDIAEGYSVSREKKESFPLTVTSAQKNPTAFYLCASSSRPGQGYNEQFFGPGTRLTVL.

As concerns this clone: Read coverage stops 3 residues before the CDR3 terminus; the germline J gene supplies the remainder. Other DNA sequences from this sample encode an identical CDR3 as well. The chain employs TRBV20-1 and TRBJ2-5; D is undetermined. The CDR3 totals 13 residues. The germline gives CDR1 DFQATT, CDR2 SNEGSKA (reference sequence). V was trimmed by 6 bases and J by 4 bases, leaving 15 bases between them. The DNA read from the CDR3 is TGCAGTGCCACCCGAACGAGCATAGAGACC. This gives the protein CSATRTSIET. The whole CDR3 is CSATRTSIETQYF.

As for this clone: Read sequence stops 3 residues before the CDR3 end, and the germline J gene provides the missing end. V is TRBV18 and J is TRBJ2-5; D is ambiguous. The CDR3 is 13 residues long. Germline V CDR1 and CDR2: KGHSH, LQKENI. V gave up 5 bases and J gave up 5 bases, with 12 bases separating them. The CDR3: CASSSLSRETQYF. The DNA read from the CDR3 is TGTGCCAGCTCATCGCTGAGTCGGGAGACC.

In regard to this clone: The read stops 3 residues short of the end of the CDR3; the missing end is completed from the germline J gene. The chain links TRBV29-1 to TRBJ2-7; TRBD1 matches 7 bases. There are 15 residues in the CDR3. V lost 4 bases and J lost 5; bases outside the gene matches: 14. Germline V gene data show CDR1 as SQVTM and CDR2 as ANQGSEA. Incomplete CDR3 DNA: TGCAGCGTTGGCGCGGTGGCAGGGGGTTCGAACGAG. This gives the protein CSVGAVAGGSNE. The whole CDR3 is CSVGAVAGGSNEQYF.

With regard to this clone: The read terminates 3 residues before the CDR3 end, so the remaining end is supplied by the germline J gene. The chain has TRBV28 and TRBJ2-1; 10 bases agree with TRBD2. This CDR3 is 16 amino acids long. The J segment lost 4 bases and the V segment lost 6 bases, leaving 9 bases of the junction unmatched. Germline loops: CDR1 MDHEN, CDR2 SYDVKM. Incomplete CDR3 DNA: TGTGCCAGCAGAGGACCGGGACTAGCGTCGTACAATGAG. Translating gives CASRGPGLASYNE. The whole CDR3 region reads CASRGPGLASYNEQFF.

This clone ranks as medium-sized in terms of frequency. The CDR3 goes on 3 residues after the read ends, and that part is filled in from the germline J gene. This chain joins TRBV20-1 and TRBJ2-1, with 13 bases fitting TRBD2. The CDR3 spans 14 residues. Germline CDR1 DFQATT, CDR2 SNEGSKA (reference sequence). V lost 3 bases and J lost 4; bases outside the gene matches: 0. This CDR3 reads CSARGLAGYNEQFF. Partial CDR3 DNA: TGCAGTGCTAGGGGACTAGCGGGGTACAATGAG.

On this clone itself: The read gets to within 3 residues of the CDR3 end, and the germline J gene fills in the rest. The genes are TRBV28 and TRBJ2-4; D gene unclear. This CDR3 comprises 14 residues. Germline values: CDR1 MDHEN, CDR2 SYDVKM. This CDR3 is CASSNTEYNQPQYF. The DNA read from the CDR3 is TGTGCCAGCAGCAACACAGAATACAATCAGCCT.

As concerns this clone: The CDR3 is cut off 3 residues early in the read; its end comes from the germline J gene. The J gene is TRBJ2-3, the V gene TRBV19; D ambiguous. Germline V gene lookup returns CDR1 LNHDA and CDR2 SQIVND (reference sequence). The length of the CDR3 is 13 residues. Trimming took off 3 bases at V and 4 bases at J, with 8 bases between the two ends. The CDR3 region is CASSISRADTQYF. CDR3 DNA, as far as it was read: TGTGCCAGTAGTATTTCCCGGGCAGATACG.

The CDR3 sequence: CASSSTGLVNEQFF. The DNA read from the CDR3 is TGCGCCAGCAGCTCAACGGGACTAGTAAATGAG. The chain employs TRBV5-1 and TRBJ2-1, with 8 bases aligning to TRBD2. The CDR3 end is not reached by the read, which stops 3 residues before it; the germline J gene fills it in. With 3 bases clipped from V and 7 bases from J, the junction kept 6 bases outside the gene matches. CDR1 is SGHRS and CDR2 is YFSETQ in the germline V gene. CDR3 length: 14 residues.

Of note for this clone: The read terminates 3 residues ahead of where the CDR3 ends, so the germline J gene completes it. The chain employs TRBV7-6 and TRBJ1-2, with 7 nucleotides matching TRBD1. CDR3 length: 15 amino acids. V lost 2 bases to trimming and J lost 3 bases; unmatched junction nucleotides: 6. CDR1 and CDR2 (germline): SGHVS, FNYEAQ. The CDR3 region is CASSLMGGGDYGYTF. The sequenced CDR3 bases are TGTGCCAGCAGCTTAATGGGAGGGGGCGACTATGGC.

To note about this clone: The sequenced fragment ends 3 residues before the CDR3 boundary, so the rest is inferred from the germline J gene. The chain employs TRBV2 and TRBJ1-2; D is unclear. CDR3 size: 14 residues. The V end was cut by 3 bases, the J end by 0 bases, with 8 bases between. The germline V gene has CDR1 SNHLY and CDR2 FYNNEI. CDR3 sequence reads: CASSDHSSNYGYTF. The CDR3 bases that were read are TGTGCCAGCAGTGATCACAGTTCTAACTATGGC.

Details on this clone: Read data end 3 residues before the CDR3 end; the end is taken from the germline J gene. The rearrangement links TRBV2 to TRBJ1-1; 9 nucleotides line up with TRBD1. Per the germline V gene, CDR1 is SNHLY and CDR2 is FYNNEI. This CDR3 is 12 amino acids long. CDR3 residues: CASRLDRGEAFF. CDR3 DNA, as far as it was read: TGTGCCAGCAGGTTGGACAGGGGCGAA.

Of note for this clone: One end of the junction fails to match germline, which may point to a read error. Coverage ceases 3 residues before the CDR3 finishes, and the germline J gene fills in the end. This sequence joins TRBV7-7 and TRBJ1-2; a possible D gene is TRBD1 (5 bases). This CDR3 region has 15 residues. In germline, CDR1 is SSHAT, CDR2 FNYEAQ (reference sequence). The CDR3 is CASSLGVAGYYDYTF. Incomplete CDR3 DNA: TGTGCTAGCAGCTTAGGGGTAGCGGGATACTACGAC.

Of note for this clone: The junction and the germline gene differ at one end; a read error may be behind it. With the read ending 3 residues before the CDR3 end, the germline J gene is used to fill in that end. The chain couples TRBV19 to TRBJ2-3, with a possible D match to TRBD1 (8 bases). This CDR3 spans 16 amino acids. The germline gives CDR1 LNHDA, CDR2 SQIVND (reference sequence). The CDR3 sequence: CASSRQGRAGADAQYF. Partial CDR3 DNA: TGTGCCAGTAGCAGACAGGGGAGGGCCGGCGCAGATGCG.

Regarding this clone: The CDR3 extends 3 residues past the end of the read, so its final part is completed from the germline J gene. V gene TRBV20-1 combines with J gene TRBJ1-6; weak D call: TRBD1 (5 bases). The germline V and J ends were trimmed by 5 bases and 4 bases, with 15 bases remaining between them. Germline loops: CDR1 DFQATT, CDR2 SNEGSKA (reference sequence). The CDR3 spans 15 residues. The CDR3 bases that were read are TGCAGTGCTTTCCCCCTGACAGAATATAATTCACCC. Protein product: CSAFPLTEYNSP. In full, the CDR3 is CSAFPLTEYNSPLHF.

To note about this clone: The CDR3 end is not reached by the read, which stops 3 residues before it; the germline J gene fills it in. The rearrangement uses TRBV12-3 or TRBV12-4 and TRBJ1-2, with 8 bases that match TRBD1. Trimming at V came to 5 bases and at J to 4 bases, leaving 6 bases not matched to a gene. The CDR3 contains 14 residues. The sequenced part of the CDR3 DNA is TGTGCCAGCAGTAATGACAGGGGCGGCTATGGC. Amino acid sequence: CASSNDRGGYG. The whole CDR3 region reads CASSNDRGGYGYTF.

In regard to this clone: The read falls 3 residues short of the CDR3 end, and the missing part is taken from the germline J gene. The gene calls are TRBV19 and TRBJ1-2; D is unresolved. The germline V gene has CDR1 LNHDA and CDR2 SQIVND (reference sequence). CDR3 length: 13 residues. The CDR3 region is CASRQTELGGYTF. The DNA read from the CDR3 is TGTGCCAGTAGACAGACCGAACTTGGCGGC.